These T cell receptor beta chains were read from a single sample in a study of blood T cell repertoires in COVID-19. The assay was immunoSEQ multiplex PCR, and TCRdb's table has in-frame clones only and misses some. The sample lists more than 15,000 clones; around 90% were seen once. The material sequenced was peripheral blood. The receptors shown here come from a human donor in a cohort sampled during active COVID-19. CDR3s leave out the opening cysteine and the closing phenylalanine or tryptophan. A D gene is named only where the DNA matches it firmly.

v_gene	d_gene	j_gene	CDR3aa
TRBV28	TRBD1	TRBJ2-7	ASSLVRTGVIEQY
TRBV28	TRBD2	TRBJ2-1	ASSFTPLLWAGGPHNEQF
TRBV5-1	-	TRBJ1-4	ASSLVGGGEKLF
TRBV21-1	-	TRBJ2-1	ASSRPGLAGDLSYNEQF
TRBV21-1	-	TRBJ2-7	ASSKRTAEQY
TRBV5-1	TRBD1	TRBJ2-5	ASSGDRVASETQY
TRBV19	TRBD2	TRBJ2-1	ASSMGRREIGRFDNEQF
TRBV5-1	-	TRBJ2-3	ASSSFGADTQY
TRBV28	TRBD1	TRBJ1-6	ASSSQGEALH
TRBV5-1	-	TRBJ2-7	ASSLERPGHSPSSAIYEQY
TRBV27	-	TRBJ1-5	ASSSGRNSNQPQH